The 20 T cell receptor beta chains below come from one sample, sequenced in a study of long-term antiretroviral therapy in people with HIV. The run of the v3.0 immunoSEQ assay was at survey level. The table came from immunoSEQ multiplex PCR; TCRdb's copy has only in-frame clones and leaves some out. The repertoire includes more than 20,000 clones, approximately 80% of them detected once, and roughly 18% sits in the top ten. This specimen consisted of unsorted PBMCs, obtained 0.5 years before starting antiretroviral therapy. The receptors were gathered from a man between 40 and 49 years old with HIV.

The chain employs TRBV19 and TRBJ1-6, with 8 bases matching TRBD1. Per germline, CDR1 LNHDA and CDR2 SQIVND (reference sequence). After removal of 0 bases from V and 6 bases from J, the junction contained 1 base not matched to a gene. This CDR3 is 15 amino acids long. Here the CDR3 reads CASSIDDRGNSPLHF. For the CDR3, the DNA is TGTGCCAGTAGTATAGATGACAGGGGTAATTCACCCCTCCACTTT. Combining the CDR3 with reference TRBV19 and TRBJ1-6 gives the whole variable domain DGGITQSPKYLFRKEGQNVTLSCEQNLNHDAMYWYRQDPGQGLRLIYYSQIVNDFQKGDIAEGYSVSREKKESFPLTVTSAQKNPTAFYLCASSIDDRGNSPLHFGNGTRLTVT.

The chain uses TRBV5-1 and TRBJ1-4; D is uncertain. This CDR3 has 16 residues. V lost 1 base and J lost 1, with 11 bases in between. Per germline, CDR1 SGHRS and CDR2 YFSETQ. CDR3 region: CASSLLSARTNEKLFF. CDR3 nucleotides: TGCGCCAGCAGCTTGCTTTCAGCCAGAACTAATGAAAAACTGTTTTTT. Full variable domain (missing parts from reference TRBV5-1 and TRBJ1-4): KAGVTQTPRYLIKTRGQQVTLSCSPISGHRSVSWYQQTPGQGLQFLFEYFSETQRNKGNFPGRFSGRQFSNSRSEMNVSTLELGDSALYLCASSLLSARTNEKLFFGSGTQLSVL.

The rearrangement links TRBV6-4 to TRBJ1-2; 7 nucleotides line up with TRBD1. CDR3 length equals 14 residues. Germline loops: CDR1 MRHNA, CDR2 SNTAGT. The trim removed 6 bases at V and 0 bases at J, leaving 4 bases unmatched. DNA of the CDR3: TGTGCCAGCAGCCCTGACAGGGCTAACTATGGCTACACCTTC. Encoded protein: CASSPDRANYGYTF.

The chain employs TRBV7-2 and TRBJ1-4; D unclear. The length of the CDR3 is 13 residues. Trimming removed 8 bases at V and 7 bases at J, with 14 bases between. Germline V gene data show CDR1 as SGHTA and CDR2 as FQGNSA. CDR3 protein: CASSQGGSEKLFF. The CDR3 DNA reads TGTGCCAGCTCCCAAGGAGGGAGTGAAAAACTGTTTTTT.

V usage is TRBV4-3 and J usage is TRBJ1-5; no clear D. Germline V gives CDR1 LGHNA, CDR2 YSLEER. Trimming removed 1 base at V and 6 bases at J, with 13 bases between. This CDR3 is 15 amino acids long. CDR3 sequence: CASSQGASVSQPQHF. CDR3 nucleotides: TGCGCCAGCAGCCAAGGAGCGAGTGTTTCTCAGCCCCAGCATTTT.

CDR3 sequence: CASSATGVNSGNTIYF. The CDR3 coding sequence is TGTGCCAGCAGCGCGACTGGAGTTAATTCTGGAAACACCATATATTTT. The chain recombines TRBV2 with TRBJ1-3, with D unresolved. CDR1 SNHLY and CDR2 FYNNEI come from the germline V gene. V was cut by 6 bases and J by 1 base, with 16 bases left in between. The CDR3 runs 16 residues.

The sample holds a few counts of this clone. The V gene is TRBV27, the J gene TRBJ2-7, with 12 bases matching TRBD1. This CDR3 has 13 residues. J lost 7 bases, V lost 8 bases, and 6 bases had no gene match. Germline V gene lookup returns CDR1 MNHEY and CDR2 SMNVEV (reference sequence). This CDR3 is CASLGQGAREQYF. Written as DNA, the CDR3 is TGTGCCAGCCTGGGACAGGGGGCGCGTGAGCAGTACTTC.

The chain is built from TRBV28 and TRBJ1-5, with D maybe TRBD1 (6 bases). Per the germline V gene, CDR1 is MDHEN and CDR2 is SYDVKM. This CDR3 comprises 15 residues. Trimming cost V 3 bases and J 3 bases, with 12 bases left between them. In DNA form, the CDR3 reads TGTGCCAGCAGTTTGGCCGGACAGATCAATCAGCCCCAGCATTTT. Encoded protein: CASSLAGQINQPQHF.

The V call is TRBV28, the J call TRBJ1-2, with 8 bases that match TRBD1. Trimming removed 7 bases from V and 8 bases from J; junction bases left unmatched: 9. The CDR3 spans 13 residues. Germline CDR1 and CDR2: MDHEN and SYDVKM. The CDR3 DNA reads TGTGCCAGCACCCCGGACAGGGTTCGCGGCTACACCTTC. As protein: CASTPDRVRGYTF.

The J gene is TRBJ2-7, the V gene TRBV10-3; TRBD1 might be the D (5 bases). This CDR3 contains 13 residues. Trimming shortened V by 2 bases and J by 5 bases, and 10 bases separated the two germline ends. CDR1 and CDR2 from the germline V gene are ENHRY and SYGVKD. The DNA of the CDR3 is TGTGCCATCAGTGAGATGGCAGGGAACGAGCAGTACTTC. Protein: CAISEMAGNEQYF.

This chain uses TRBV5-6 with TRBJ2-1; D gene unclear. Trimming took off 0 bases at V and 2 bases at J, with 12 bases between the two ends. Germline CDR1 reads SGHDT; CDR2 reads YYEEEE. The CDR3 is 16 residues long. The CDR3 DNA follows: TGTGCCAGCAGCTTGGAAGGTAGGGCCACCTACAATGAGCAGTTCTTC. Protein product: CASSLEGRATYNEQFF.

About this clone itself: Germline is not matched at one junction end, which may reflect a read error. The rearrangement joins TRBV12-5 to TRBJ2-1; a weak D match, TRBD2 (5 bases). Germline CDR1 LGHNT, CDR2 FRNRAP. The CDR3 contains 12 residues. The CDR3 region is CACGERQYEQFF. CDR3 nucleotides: TGTGCTTGTGGGGAGAGACAATACGAGCAGTTCTTC. The whole variable domain, filled in from reference TRBV12-5 and TRBJ2-1, reads DARVTQTPRHKVTEMGQEVTMRCQPILGHNTVFWYRQTMMQGLELLAYFRNRAPLDDSGMPKDRFSAEMPDATLATLKIQPSEPRDSAVYFCACGERQYEQFFGPGTRLTVL.

The chain has TRBV7-9 and TRBJ2-5, with a possible D match to TRBD2 (6 bases). The CDR3 sequence is 13 residues long. Germline CDR1 SEHNR, CDR2 FQNEAQ (reference sequence). V dropped 8 bases and J dropped 5 bases, with 15 bases sitting between them. CDR3 loop: CASDGGFWETQYF. CDR3 in DNA: TGTGCCAGCGACGGGGGTTTCTGGGAGACCCAGTACTTC.

This rearrangement joins TRBV6-5 to TRBJ2-7; possibly TRBD1 for D (5 bases). Germline lookup yields CDR1 MNHEY and CDR2 SVGAGI. The V gene lost 6 bases and the J gene lost 2 bases, with 17 bases spanning the gap. This CDR3 is 15 amino acids long. The CDR3 sequence: CASSPSTQGTYEQYF. The CDR3, as DNA: TGTGCCAGCAGCCCCTCCACCCAGGGTACCTACGAGCAGTACTTC.

This chain connects TRBV2 to TRBJ2-3; D not resolved. This CDR3 comprises 15 residues. Germline V gives CDR1 SNHLY, CDR2 FYNNEI. Deletions cut 6 bases from V and 2 bases from J, with 15 bases between. The CDR3 here is CASRPLGPLTDTQYF. The CDR3 coding sequence is TGTGCCAGCAGACCGCTGGGCCCTCTCACAGATACGCAGTATTTT. Variable domain in full (rest from reference TRBV2 and TRBJ2-3): EPEVTQTPSHQVTQMGQEVILRCVPISNHLYFYWYRQILGQKVEFLVSFYNNEISEKSEIFDDQFSVERPDGSNFTLKIRSTKLEDSAMYFCASRPLGPLTDTQYFGPGTRLTVL.

This chain joins TRBV28 and TRBJ1-6, with D possibly matching TRBD1 (5 bases). Between the trimmed V and J ends, which lost 10 bases and 6 bases, there was a span of 16 bases. This CDR3 region has 14 residues. Germline loops: CDR1 MDHEN, CDR2 SYDVKM. The CDR3 DNA reads as TGTGCCATACAAGCGGGACGGCGTAATTCACCCCTCCACTTT. This gives the protein CAIQAGRRNSPLHF.

The J gene is TRBJ1-1, the V gene TRBV5-1, with D maybe TRBD1 (6 bases). The germline V gene encodes CDR1 SGHRS and CDR2 YFSETQ. CDR3 length: 14 amino acids. Trimming removed 3 bases at V and 5 bases at J, with 14 bases between. In DNA, the CDR3 is TGCGCCAGCAGCTCGGTCGGGGGCGGGACTGAAGCTTTCTTT. It encodes CASSSVGGGTEAFF.

The chain couples TRBV7-3 to TRBJ2-7; 11 nucleotides agree with TRBD1. CDR3 length equals 15 residues. Germline values: CDR1 SGHTA, CDR2 FQGTGA. V gave up 5 bases and J gave up 1 base; unmatched junction bases: 4. The DNA of the CDR3 is TGTGCCAGCAGCCCAGGGACAGGGGGGTCCTACGAGCAGTACTTC. Its translation is CASSPGTGGSYEQYF. Looking up the rest from reference TRBV7-3 and TRBJ2-7 gives the full variable domain: GAGVSQTPSNKVTEKGKYVELRCDPISGHTALYWYRQSLGQGPEFLIYFQGTGAADDSGLPNDRFFAVRPEGSVSTLKIQRTERGDSAVYLCASSPGTGGSYEQYFGPGTRLTVT.

This sequence joins TRBV10-3 and TRBJ1-2; no firm D call. The CDR3 length is 13 residues. V was pared by 4 bases and J by 5 bases, with 11 bases between. Per the germline V gene, CDR1 is ENHRY and CDR2 is SYGVKD. The CDR3 DNA sequence: TGTGCCATCAGTGTTGGGGAAACTTATGGCTACACCTTC. Its protein is CAISVGETYGYTF.

CDR3 in amino acids: CASRDVSWGQTEAFF. DNA for the CDR3: TGTGCCAGCAGGGACGTGAGTTGGGGGCAAACTGAAGCTTTCTTT. The V gene is TRBV5-4, the J gene TRBJ1-1; D is possibly TRBD1 (6 bases). Trimming pared 5 bases from V and 5 bases from J, leaving 19 bases between. CDR1 is SGHNT and CDR2 is YYREEE in the germline V gene (reference sequence). This CDR3 region has 15 residues.